This TCR beta chain was observed in a study of shared clonotypes between healthy human individuals. Germline V lookup: CDR1 SGHVS, CDR2 FQNEAQ. V lost 3 bases and J lost 0, with 12 bases in between. The CDR3 is 16 amino acids. Note on this clone: As yet, its antigen is unknown.

Naive CD8 cells lacked CD45RO, underwent positive selection for CCR7 and left out terminally differentiated effector memory CD45RA+ cells. General study results and limits: The rarefaction results pointed to incomplete sorted-subset sequencing despite large depth. The low donor count limited represented genetic and exposure-history diversity.

In the original processing: ImmunoSEQ yielded junction-only sequences lacking quality scores, so filtering differed. The data were produced by immunoSEQ multiplex PCR, yet TCRdb's version contains in-frame clones alone and is incomplete. Clone size and the V and J calls come from that table; the DNA yielded D and trimming. The sample contains millions of clones, about 92% of which appear only once. The sample consisted of naive CD8+ T cells from PBMCs. This rearrangement joins TRBV7-8 to TRBJ2-1; tentatively, D is TRBD1 (6 bases). This TCR came from a man aged 18 to 29 in good health. Some clones in this sample may be carry-over from other donors' samples. The CDR3 coding sequence is TGTGCCAGCAGCTTCAGGACAGCTAGCTCCTACAATGAGCAGTTCTTC. Amino acid sequence: CASSFRTASSYNEQFF.